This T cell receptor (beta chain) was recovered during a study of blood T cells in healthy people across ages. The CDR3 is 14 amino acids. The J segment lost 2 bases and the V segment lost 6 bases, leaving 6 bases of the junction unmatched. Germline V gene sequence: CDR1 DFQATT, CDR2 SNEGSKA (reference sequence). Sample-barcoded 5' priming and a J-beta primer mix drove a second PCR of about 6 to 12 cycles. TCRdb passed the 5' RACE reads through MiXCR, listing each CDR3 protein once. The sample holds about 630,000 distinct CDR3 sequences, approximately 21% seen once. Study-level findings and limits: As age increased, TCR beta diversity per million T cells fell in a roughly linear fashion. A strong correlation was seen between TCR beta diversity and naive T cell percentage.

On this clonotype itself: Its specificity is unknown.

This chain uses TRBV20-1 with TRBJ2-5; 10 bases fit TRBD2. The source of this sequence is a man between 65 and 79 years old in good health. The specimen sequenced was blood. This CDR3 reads CSAPGTSVQETQYF. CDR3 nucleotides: TGCAGTGCGCCCGGGACTAGCGTACAAGAGACCCAGTACTTC.